The 23 T cell receptor beta chains reported below all come from one sample, sequenced in a study of T cell responses to AZD1222 COVID-19 vaccine. Profiling relied on immunoSEQ multiplex PCR, and the TCRdb table lists in-frame clones only, not all of them. Among 110,000 or so clones listed, 85% to 90% were seen once. The sample in question was peripheral blood, obtained on day 0 of AZD1222 vaccination. The receptors stem from an adult in good health.

The rearrangement uses TRBV28 and TRBJ2-2, with 10 bases matching TRBD1. The CDR3 runs to 16 residues. Germline V gives CDR1 MDHEN, CDR2 SYDVKM. With 2 bases clipped from V and 5 bases from J, the junction kept 5 bases outside the gene matches. DNA of the CDR3: TGTGCCAGCAGTTTAGTTGGACAGGGGGAAACCGGGGAGCTGTTTTTT. Its translation is CASSLVGQGETGELFF. The variable domain in full, with the rest retrieved from reference TRBV28 and TRBJ2-2, is DVKVTQSSRYLVKRTGEKVFLECVQDMDHENMFWYRQDPGLGLRLIYFSYDVKMKEKGDIPEGYSVSREKKERFSLILESASTNQTSMYLCASSLVGQGETGELFFGEGSRLTVL.

The gene calls are TRBV7-9 and TRBJ1-4; TRBD1 aligns across 9 bases. V dropped 4 bases and J dropped 1; count of bases not matched to a gene: 1. This CDR3 contains 15 residues. The germline gives CDR1 SEHNR, CDR2 FQNEAQ (reference sequence). In DNA form, the CDR3 reads TGTGCCAGCAGCTCGGGACAGGGAACTAATGAAAAACTGTTTTTT. Translated, it gives CASSSGQGTNEKLFF.

The V and J genes are TRBV7-2 and TRBJ1-2; the match to TRBD1 covers 9 bases. Trimming removed 0 bases from V and 2 bases from J; junction bases left unmatched: 4. The germline CDR1 and CDR2 sequences are SGHTA and FQGNSA. The CDR3 has 16 amino acids. DNA for the CDR3: TGTGCCAGCAGCTTAGCATGGACAGGGGCGAACTATGGCTACACCTTC. This translates into CASSLAWTGANYGYTF.

There are a few counts of this clone. The V gene is TRBV6-2 or TRBV6-3, the J gene TRBJ1-5; D is unresolved. Deletions cut 5 bases from V and 0 bases from J, with 8 bases between. The CDR3 length is 14 residues. The germline CDR1 and CDR2 sequences are MNHEY and SVGEGT. CDR3 amino acids: CASSGVSSNQPQHF. The CDR3 DNA is TGTGCCAGCAGTGGGGTTTCTAGCAATCAGCCCCAGCATTTT.

The chain has TRBV19 and TRBJ1-2; D is undetermined. With 5 bases removed from V and 5 bases from J, the gap between germline ends came to 18 bases. From germline, CDR1 is LNHDA and CDR2 SQIVND (reference sequence). CDR3 length: 15 amino acids. CDR3 bases: TGTGCCAGTAGTCCCCACCCAGCGGCCCAATATGGCTACACCTTC. Translated, it gives CASSPHPAAQYGYTF.

The CDR3 nucleotides are TGCGCCAGCAGTCACATCAGGGACAGCACTGAAGCTTTCTTT. Translated: CASSHIRDSTEAFF. The chain recombines TRBV23-1 with TRBJ1-1, with 7 bases aligning to TRBD1. TRBV23-1 is an open reading frame, and its role is uncertain. After removal of 3 bases from V and 4 bases from J, the junction contained 5 bases not matched to a gene. The CDR3 sequence is 14 residues long.

This clone was observed a handful of times. V usage is TRBV5-6 and J usage is TRBJ2-1; 10 bases match TRBD2. Germline V gene lookup returns CDR1 SGHDT and CDR2 YYEEEE. The CDR3 sequence is 19 residues long. V trimming: 4 bases; J trimming: 4 bases; junction bases outside the gene matches: 17. CDR3: CASSTLLAGAQPGYNEQFF. Here the CDR3 DNA reads TGTGCCAGCAGCACCCTGCTAGCGGGGGCCCAGCCGGGGTACAATGAGCAGTTCTTC.

This clone appeared once. V is TRBV5-4 and J is TRBJ2-3; D perhaps matches TRBD2 (5 bases). CDR1 is SGHNT and CDR2 is YYREEE in the germline V gene (reference sequence). The CDR3 has 13 amino acids. V was clipped by 4 bases and J by 7 bases, with 13 bases between them. The CDR3 spells CASSPGEPNTQYF. The CDR3, as DNA: TGTGCCAGCAGCCCCGGGGAACCAAATACGCAGTATTTT.

The chain joins TRBV5-4 to TRBJ2-3; 9 bases are shared with TRBD2. Germline loops: CDR1 SGHNT, CDR2 YYREEE (reference sequence). Losses at the gene ends were 4 bases for V and 0 bases for J; bases not matched to a gene: 3. The CDR3 is 15 residues long. The CDR3 spells CASSRGGASTDTQYF. CDR3 DNA sequence: TGTGCCAGCAGCCGCGGGGGGGCTAGCACAGATACGCAGTATTTT.

The chain joins TRBV28 to TRBJ1-3, with 7 bases that match TRBD1. This CDR3 has 15 residues. Trimming took 9 bases from V and 0 from J; bases not matched to a gene: 8. CDR1 and CDR2 (germline): MDHEN, SYDVKM. The CDR3 sequence: CASFTGTASGNTIYF. The CDR3 DNA reads as TGTGCCAGTTTTACCGGGACAGCCTCTGGAAACACCATATATTTT. Supplemented by reference TRBV28 and TRBJ1-3, the full variable domain reads DVKVTQSSRYLVKRTGEKVFLECVQDMDHENMFWYRQDPGLGLRLIYFSYDVKMKEKGDIPEGYSVSREKKERFSLILESASTNQTSMYLCASFTGTASGNTIYFGEGSWLTVV.

On this clone itself: One junction end disagrees with the germline gene, perhaps due to a read error. V usage is TRBV15 and J usage is TRBJ2-1; D is unresolved. CDR1 and CDR2 from the germline V gene are LNHNV and YYDKDF (reference sequence). The CDR3 runs 12 residues. CDR3 in amino acids: CATSISNNEQFF. The DNA of the CDR3 is TGTGCCACCAGCATCTCCAACAATGAGCAGTTCTTC.

The chain has TRBV6-1 and TRBJ2-7; D uncertain. The CDR3 is made up of 14 amino acids. Trimming removed 2 bases from V and 0 bases from J, with 8 bases in between. Germline loops: CDR1 MNHNS, CDR2 SASEGT. CDR3 sequence: CASSEQGNSYEQYF. Written as DNA, the CDR3 is TGTGCCAGCAGTGAACAAGGCAACTCCTACGAGCAGTACTTC.

This clone was counted once. The V gene is TRBV30, the J gene TRBJ1-1; a possible D gene is TRBD1 (6 bases). The length of the CDR3 is 12 residues. Germline loops: CDR1 GTSNPN, CDR2 SVGIG (reference sequence). Trimming shortened V by 1 base and J by 11 bases, and 14 bases separated the two germline ends. CDR3 amino acids: CAWSGRGGSAFF. In nucleotides, the CDR3 is TGTGCCTGGAGTGGGCGCGGGGGCTCGGCTTTCTTT.

This CDR3 reads CASSLVPKARTTDTQYF. CDR3 nucleotides: TGTGCCAGCAGCTTAGTTCCAAAGGCCCGGACAACAGATACGCAGTATTTT. The chain is built from TRBV7-2 and TRBJ2-3; the D gene is possibly TRBD1 (5 bases). Per germline, CDR1 SGHTA and CDR2 FQGNSA. The V and J ends lost 1 base and 3 bases respectively, with 17 bases between them. The CDR3 consists of 17 residues.

The chain links TRBV7-6 to TRBJ1-5; 10 bases are shared with TRBD1. V gave up 5 bases and J gave up 6 bases; unmatched junction bases: 7. From germline, CDR1 is SGHVS and CDR2 FNYEAQ. There are 15 residues in the CDR3. The DNA for the CDR3 is TGTGCCAGCAGCCCGACAGGGGGCCCGAGTCAGCCCCAGCATTTT. This translates into CASSPTGGPSQPQHF.

The rearrangement uses TRBV30 and TRBJ1-5, with 7 bases fitting TRBD1. The CDR3 is made up of 13 amino acids. V lost 5 bases, J lost 5 bases, and 6 bases stayed unmatched. Germline V gene sequence: CDR1 GTSNPN, CDR2 SVGIG (reference sequence). The DNA of the CDR3 is TGTGCCTGGGGGCAGGGGGGAGATCAGCCCCAGCATTTT. Translation gives CAWGQGGDQPQHF.

The chain uses TRBV4-3 and TRBJ1-1, with D uncertain. V was trimmed by 1 base and J by 7 bases, leaving 10 bases between them. The CDR3 runs to 13 residues. The V gene's germline CDR1 is LGHNA and CDR2 YSLEER. The CDR3 bases are TGCGCCAGCAGCCAAGTCCCGCCGGTTGAAGCTTTCTTT. It codes for CASSQVPPVEAFF.

CDR3 in DNA: TGTGCCAGCTCACCTAGTGACACAGATACGCAGTATTTT. This sequence encodes CASSPSDTDTQYF. The rearrangement links TRBV18 to TRBJ2-3; no reliable D call. The germline V and J ends were trimmed by 3 bases and 2 bases, with 6 bases remaining between them. The CDR3 runs to 13 residues. Germline V gives CDR1 KGHSH, CDR2 LQKENI.

The chain employs TRBV6-1 and TRBJ2-7; 9 positions match TRBD1. Germline V gene data show CDR1 as MNHNS and CDR2 as SASEGT. This CDR3 has 15 residues. The trim removed 3 bases at V and 6 bases at J, leaving 9 bases unmatched. The CDR3 sequence is CASSDGTGWLAEQYF. The CDR3 bases are TGTGCCAGCAGTGATGGGACAGGGTGGCTCGCCGAGCAGTACTTC.

The rearrangement uses TRBV5-1 and TRBJ2-7; D gene ambiguous. Germline CDR1 reads SGHRS; CDR2 reads YFSETQ. The CDR3 totals 13 residues. The V and J ends lost 5 bases and 0 bases respectively, with 9 bases between them. CDR3 sequence (DNA): TGCGCCAGCAGTGATTTGAGCTCCTACGAGCAGTACTTC. The encoded protein is CASSDLSSYEQYF. Based on the CDR3 plus reference TRBV5-1 and TRBJ2-7, the full variable domain is KAGVTQTPRYLIKTRGQQVTLSCSPISGHRSVSWYQQTPGQGLQFLFEYFSETQRNKGNFPGRFSGRQFSNSRSEMNVSTLELGDSALYLCASSDLSSYEQYFGPGTRLTVT.

The J gene is TRBJ1-2, the V gene TRBV28; D gene uncertain. Per germline, CDR1 MDHEN and CDR2 SYDVKM. This CDR3 comprises 11 residues. The V end lost 2 bases, the J end lost 8 bases, and 6 bases lay between the germline ends. The CDR3 DNA follows: TGTGCCAGCAGTTTAGGGTGGGGCTACACCTTC. It encodes CASSLGWGYTF.

The chain recombines TRBV19 with TRBJ1-5, with D possibly matching TRBD1 (5 bases). The germline CDR1 and CDR2 sequences are LNHDA and SQIVND (reference sequence). Trimming shortened V by 6 bases and J by 3 bases, and 9 bases separated the two germline ends. The CDR3 runs 13 residues. The CDR3 DNA reads as TGTGCCAGTAGCCGACAGAACAATCAGCCCCAGCATTTT. This encodes CASSRQNNQPQHF.

V gene TRBV7-2 combines with J gene TRBJ2-2; TRBD2 agrees at 14 bases. The CDR3 runs to 18 residues. Germline-derived CDR1 and CDR2 are SGHTA and FQGNSA. Trimming removed 5 bases from V and 4 bases from J; junction bases left unmatched: 9. This CDR3 reads CASSRKTSGGAGTGELFF. The DNA of the CDR3 is TGTGCCAGCAGCCGGAAGACTAGCGGGGGGGCTGGCACCGGGGAGCTGTTTTTT.